This entry is about one T cell receptor beta chain. The sample belongs to a study of sequential checkpoint blockade in melanoma. Regarding treatment: randomized to nivolumab then ipilimumab (arm A) or the reverse (arm B). Clones were sequenced by immunoSEQ multiplex PCR, and TCRdb holds only the in-frame ones, with some missing. The table has 20,000 to 25,000 clones, almost 85% seen once. The sequence was collected from a human donor with melanoma. Sequencing used CD8+ T cells sorted from blood (inferred from file names), obtained from a patient given nivolumab and ipilimumab in sequence.

The DNA of the CDR3 is TGTGCCAGCAGGGCGACTAGCGGGAGAAGCAATGAGCAGTTCTTC. It is translated as CASRATSGRSNEQFF. The chain uses TRBV28 and TRBJ2-1, with TRBD2 matching over 12 bases. Germline V CDR1 and CDR2: MDHEN, SYDVKM. The CDR3 is made up of 15 amino acids. Trimming removed 6 bases from V and 6 bases from J; junction bases left unmatched: 6.